The entry below gives a single TCR beta chain sequence along with its context. Its antigen target is currently unknown. Per-nucleotide qualities are absent, and no much larger clonotype sits a single base away. CDR1 and CDR2, looked up from the germline V gene, are MDHEN and SYDVKM. The CDR3 covers 16 residues, taking in both the cysteine and the phenylalanine. Kept here is only the CDR3 DNA, which spans 48 bases and is read in frame from base 1. Relative to germline, V is 4 bases shorter and J is 2 bases shorter, with 12 bases between their ends. These data belong to a study of blood T cell repertoires in COVID-19 (dated by TCRdb to about 2020). General notes on the study: The collaborator samples originated in the United States, Italy and Spain and spanned the acute and convalescent phases of COVID-19. The repertoires were released in a freely available public database meant as a resource for research on the immune response to SARS-CoV-2. Where available, HLA class I and class II types were obtained from metadata supplied by the sample provider rather than from assay-based typing. Deeply sampled blood TCRbeta repertoires from subjects exposed to, actively infected with, or recovered from COVID-19 were included in the dataset. The material from the prospective study consisted of cDNA or gDNA derived from T cells, B-cell-depleted T cells, or PBMCs. Samples were obtained from the ongoing ImmuneRACE study (first 160 participants) and from 1,254 subjects provided by 6 global collaborators. The sample metadata nearly always contained a de-identified subject ID, COVID-19 status, age in years and sex. Here is what the overall study found, with its caveats: The quantity of clinical and demographic metadata differed by source and by participant and was supplied without curation.

The collaborating institutions used their own protocols to collect whole blood in K2EDTA tubes. For TCRbeta analysis, collaborators shipped samples in one of three forms: frozen whole blood, isolated PBMCs, or DNA extracted from either of those sample types. TCRbeta CDR3 regions were amplified from genomic DNA using the immunoSEQ Assay, a bias-controlled multiplex PCR. The authors' analysis ran thus. The number of nucleated cells in each sample was estimated by amplification of reference gene primers within the assay. To quantify the absolute abundance of each unique TCRbeta CDR3 rearrangement, sequence reads were collapsed and filtered. For each sample, productive Simpson clonality was calculated by taking the square root of Simpson's diversity index across productive rearrangements. Held by TCRdb, this immuneACCESS table contains in-frame sequences only and omits some clones. Under half of the omission traces to an unresolved V gene where checked; the cause of the rest is unknown. V and J calls and clone size are copied from that table; D and trimming were computed from the DNA. Counted in this sample were around 120,000 clones; 69% of them appeared once. The ten largest account for about 6% of the sample.

This TCR was sampled from an elderly man with acute or convalescent COVID-19. Material: peripheral blood. The rearrangement combines TRBV28 with TRBJ2-6; the D gene is perhaps TRBD2, on 5 matching bases. The DNA reads TGTGCCAGCAGTTCCCCCTGGCGGGCTGGGGCCAACGTCCTGACTTTC. The translation is CASSSPWRAGANVLTF.